The clone carrying this T cell receptor (beta chain) was picked up a small number of times. Its target is not known. This CDR3 contains 13 residues. J was trimmed by 8 bases and V by 1 base; bases with no gene match: 7. Germline V gives CDR1 GTSNPN, CDR2 SVGIG (reference sequence). TCRdb's table, derived via immunoSEQ multiplex PCR, lists solely in-frame clones and lacks some. The sample holds roughly 93,000 clones, approximately 80% seen once. The record originates from a study of OX40 agonist ivuxolimab in advanced cancers. The study's findings and limits: Antigens targeted by the expanded peripheral T cells were not determined. CD8+ T cells averaged more expanded clones than CD4+.

The source material was CD4+ or CD8+ T cells sorted from blood, sampled in a trial of the OX40 agonist ivuxolimab. This sequence was found in an adult with an advanced solid tumor such as melanoma, head and neck, liver or kidney cancer. The chain joins TRBV30 to TRBJ1-2, with TRBD1 matching 7 bases. The CDR3 sequence is CAWSAYTGEGYTF. The CDR3 DNA follows: TGTGCCTGGAGTGCCTACACAGGGGAGGGCTACACCTTC.